This T cell receptor (beta chain) was observed in a study of molecular identifiers for immune sequencing clone quantification. Background on the study: RNA from roughly 21,000 or 96,000 naive CD8 cells was split five ways in replicates, with four sequenced.

Germline V CDR1 and CDR2: KGHDR, SFDVKD. V gave up 2 bases and J gave up 4 bases, with 16 bases separating them. The CDR3 is 16 amino acids. This clonotype was counted between two and nine times. The antigen remains unidentified. Each CDR3 protein is one row after TCRdb ran MiXCR on the PCR reads. The sample yields 100,000 or so distinct CDR3 sequences, around 20% seen once. Broader study findings: Barcode-sharing identical TCR molecules could underestimate highly expanded clone sizes.

Naive CD8 library inputs spanned roughly 17,000 to 1,100,000 sorted cells and 10%, 30% or 50% RNA. CD8+CD4-CCR7+CD45RA+ sorting gave the naive CD8 T cells. The sample taken for sequencing was naive CD8+ T cells from blood, with Jurkat cell RNA spiked in. Described subset: FACS-sorted CD8+CD4-CCR7+CD45RA+ naive T cells. The V and J genes are TRBV24-1 and TRBJ1-1, with a tentative D call TRBD1 (5 bases). This TCR derives from a human donor in good health. Some libraries in this study had Jurkat cell RNA spiked in. The CDR3 region is CATSDYFRWRGTEAFF. CDR3 nucleotides: TGTGCCACCAGTGATTATTTTAGGTGGAGGGGCACTGAAGCTTTCTTT.